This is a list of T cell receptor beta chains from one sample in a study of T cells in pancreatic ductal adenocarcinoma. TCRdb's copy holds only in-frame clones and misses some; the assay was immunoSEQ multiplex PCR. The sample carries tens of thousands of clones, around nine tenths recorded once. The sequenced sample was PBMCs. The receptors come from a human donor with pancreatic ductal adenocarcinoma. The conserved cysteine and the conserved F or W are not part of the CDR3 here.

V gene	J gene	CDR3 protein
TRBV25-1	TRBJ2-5	ASSELLGRGETQY
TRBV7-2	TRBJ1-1	ASSFPARASEAF
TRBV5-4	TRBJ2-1	ASSLKLAGADEQF
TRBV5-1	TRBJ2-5	ASSEPTGLQTQY
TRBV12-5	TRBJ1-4	ASASPPKGEKLF
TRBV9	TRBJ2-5	ASSVGTGHQETQY
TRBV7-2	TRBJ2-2	ASTPWAIDTGELF
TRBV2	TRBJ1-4	ASSDSGATNEKLF
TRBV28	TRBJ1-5	ASSLSLGYQPQH
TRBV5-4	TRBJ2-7	ASRAGTEQY
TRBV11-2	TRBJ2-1	ASSQLGNEQF
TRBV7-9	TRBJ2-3	ASSLVGSSADTQY
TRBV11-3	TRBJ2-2	ASSLILTTPPGELF
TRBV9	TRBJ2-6	ASSVGAGSYSGANVLT
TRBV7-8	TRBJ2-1	ASSLVSAQGMRQF
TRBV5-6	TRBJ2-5	ASSGTGTGIQETQY
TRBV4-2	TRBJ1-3	ASSQERGRFAGNTIY
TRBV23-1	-	ASSTSGTSSEQY
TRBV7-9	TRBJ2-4	ASSLVRGGINIQY
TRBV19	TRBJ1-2	AAGTGNANYGYT
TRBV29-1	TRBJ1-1	SAIGATNTEAF
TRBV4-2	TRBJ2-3	ASSQVDTQY
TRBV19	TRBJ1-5	ASSIGQVNQPQH
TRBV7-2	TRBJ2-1	ASSPWGLNEQF
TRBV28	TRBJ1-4	ASSSGQGREKLF
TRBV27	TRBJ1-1	ASSPRGGGGYGAF
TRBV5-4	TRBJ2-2	ASSLRTGAPGELF
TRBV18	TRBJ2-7	ASSSGPLDGYEQY
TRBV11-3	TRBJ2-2	ASSLAGGSGTGELF
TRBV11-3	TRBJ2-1	ASSHTGGLTNNEQF
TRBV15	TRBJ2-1	ATSNAGRGTYNEQF
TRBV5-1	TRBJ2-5	ASSLTGGIEETQY
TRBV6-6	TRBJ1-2	ASSYSGRVSSYT
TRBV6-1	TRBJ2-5	ASSASRRQGSETQY
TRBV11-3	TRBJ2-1	ASSFLAGGPDEQF
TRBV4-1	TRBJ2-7	ASRFMGGSSYEQY
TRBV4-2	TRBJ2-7	ASSQDEEGSNEQY
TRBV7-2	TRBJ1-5	ASSRVSDSNQPQH
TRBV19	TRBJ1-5	ASSVDSSNQPQH
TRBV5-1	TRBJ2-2	ASSFTLAGTSGELF
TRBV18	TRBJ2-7	ASSPEGNEQY